This T cell receptor (beta chain) is drawn from a study of control samples from healthy donors and cancer patients. Some clones are missing from TCRdb's copy, which holds only in-frame ones; the method was immunoSEQ multiplex PCR. The repertoire has about 150,000 clones, 89% of them found once; the top ten carry 4% to 5.5%. The source is a man aged 25-40 years in good health. Specimen: blood.

DNA for the CDR3: TGTGCCAGCAGCTTGAACAGGCAAGGTCGAACGAGGGCCGGAAACACCATATATTTT. It is translated as CASSLNRQGRTRAGNTIYF. V usage is TRBV5-5 and J usage is TRBJ1-3; possibly TRBD1 for D (5 bases). The CDR3 spans 19 residues. The V end lost 1 base, the J end lost 4 bases, and 24 bases lay between the germline ends. The germline CDR1 and CDR2 sequences are SGHKS and YYEKEE (reference sequence).